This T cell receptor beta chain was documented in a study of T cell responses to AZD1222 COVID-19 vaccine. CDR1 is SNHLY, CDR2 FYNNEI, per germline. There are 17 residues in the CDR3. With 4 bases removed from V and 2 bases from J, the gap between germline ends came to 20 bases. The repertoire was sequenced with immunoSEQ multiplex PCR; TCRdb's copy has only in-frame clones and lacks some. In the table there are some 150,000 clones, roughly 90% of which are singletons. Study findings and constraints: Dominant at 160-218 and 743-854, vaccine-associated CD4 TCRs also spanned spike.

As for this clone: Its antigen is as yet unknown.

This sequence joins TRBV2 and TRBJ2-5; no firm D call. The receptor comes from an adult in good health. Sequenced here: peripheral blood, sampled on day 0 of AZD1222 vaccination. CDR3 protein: CASSAPRSLAIQETQYF. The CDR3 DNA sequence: TGTGCCAGCAGTGCCCCGAGGAGTTTGGCAATTCAAGAGACCCAGTACTTC.